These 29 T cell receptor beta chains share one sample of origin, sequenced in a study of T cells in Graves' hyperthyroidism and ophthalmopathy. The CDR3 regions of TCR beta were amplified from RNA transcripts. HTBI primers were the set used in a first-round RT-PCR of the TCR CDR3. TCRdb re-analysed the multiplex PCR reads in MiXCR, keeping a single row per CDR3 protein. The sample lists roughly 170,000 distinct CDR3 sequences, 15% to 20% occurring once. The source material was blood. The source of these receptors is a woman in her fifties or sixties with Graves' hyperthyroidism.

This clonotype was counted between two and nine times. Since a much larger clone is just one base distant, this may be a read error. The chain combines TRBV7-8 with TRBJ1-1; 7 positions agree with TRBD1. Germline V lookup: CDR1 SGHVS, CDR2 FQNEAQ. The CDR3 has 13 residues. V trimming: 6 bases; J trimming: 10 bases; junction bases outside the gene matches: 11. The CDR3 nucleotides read TGTGCCAGCAGTCTAACCCGGGACAGTGGAGCTTTCTTT. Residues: CASSLTRDSGAFF. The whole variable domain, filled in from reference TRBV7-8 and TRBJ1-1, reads GAGVSQSPRYKVAKRGQDVALRCDPISGHVSLFWYQQALGQGPEFLTYFQNEAQLDKSGLPSDRFFAERPEGSVSTLKIQRTQQEDSAVYLCASSLTRDSGAFFGQGTRLTVV.

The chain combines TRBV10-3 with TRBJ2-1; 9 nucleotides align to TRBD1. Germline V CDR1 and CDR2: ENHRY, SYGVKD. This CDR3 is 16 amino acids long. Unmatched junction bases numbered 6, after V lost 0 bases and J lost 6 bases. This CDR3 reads CAISESTGQGINEQFF. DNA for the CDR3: TGTGCCATCAGTGAGTCGACAGGACAGGGGATCAATGAGCAGTTCTTC.

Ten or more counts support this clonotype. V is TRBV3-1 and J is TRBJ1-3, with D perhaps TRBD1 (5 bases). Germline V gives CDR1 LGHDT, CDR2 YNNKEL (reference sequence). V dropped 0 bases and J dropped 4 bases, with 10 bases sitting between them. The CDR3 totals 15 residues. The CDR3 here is CASSQDWGSGNTIYF. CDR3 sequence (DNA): TGTGCCAGCAGCCAAGATTGGGGGTCGGGAAACACCATATATTTT.

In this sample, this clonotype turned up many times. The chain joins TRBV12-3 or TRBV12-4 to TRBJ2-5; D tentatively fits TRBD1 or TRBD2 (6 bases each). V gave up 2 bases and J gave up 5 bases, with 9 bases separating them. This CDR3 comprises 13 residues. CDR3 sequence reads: CASSLQGRETQYF. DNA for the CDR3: TGTGCCAGCAGTTTACAGGGGAGGGAGACCCAGTACTTC.

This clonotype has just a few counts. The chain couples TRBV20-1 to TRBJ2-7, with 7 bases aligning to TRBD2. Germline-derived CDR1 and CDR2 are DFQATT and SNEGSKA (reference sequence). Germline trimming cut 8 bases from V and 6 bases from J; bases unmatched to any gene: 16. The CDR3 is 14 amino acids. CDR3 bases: TGCAGTCCGAGAAGGAGCGGGACTCCCCCCGAGCAGTACTTC. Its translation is CSPRRSGTPPEQYF.

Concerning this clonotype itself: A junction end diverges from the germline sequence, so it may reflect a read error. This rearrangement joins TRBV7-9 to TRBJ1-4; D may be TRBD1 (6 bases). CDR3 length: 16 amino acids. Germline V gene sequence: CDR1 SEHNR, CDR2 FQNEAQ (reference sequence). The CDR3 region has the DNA TGTACCAGCAGCCCACTTCGGACAGAACCATTTGAAAAACTGTTTTTT. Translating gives CTSSPLRTEPFEKLFF.

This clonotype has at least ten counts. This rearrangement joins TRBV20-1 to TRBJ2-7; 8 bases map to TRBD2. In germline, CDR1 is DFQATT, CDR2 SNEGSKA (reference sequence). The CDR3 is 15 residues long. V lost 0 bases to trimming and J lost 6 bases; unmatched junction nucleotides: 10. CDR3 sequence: CSARDLAGGRAEQYF. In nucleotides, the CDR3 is TGCAGTGCTAGAGATCTGGCGGGGGGTAGGGCCGAGCAGTACTTC.

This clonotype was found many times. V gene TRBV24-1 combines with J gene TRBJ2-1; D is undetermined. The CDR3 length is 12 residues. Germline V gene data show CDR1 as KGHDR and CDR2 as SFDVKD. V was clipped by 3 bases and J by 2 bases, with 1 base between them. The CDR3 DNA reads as TGTGCCACCAGTGATCCCTACAATGAGCAGTTCTTC. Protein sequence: CATSDPYNEQFF.

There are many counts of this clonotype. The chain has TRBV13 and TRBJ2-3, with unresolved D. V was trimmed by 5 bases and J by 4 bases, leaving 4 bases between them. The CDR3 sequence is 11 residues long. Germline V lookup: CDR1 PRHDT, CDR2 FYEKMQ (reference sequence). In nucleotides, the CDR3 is TGTGCCAGCAGCCCCCCAGATACGCAGTATTTT. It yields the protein CASSPPDTQYF.

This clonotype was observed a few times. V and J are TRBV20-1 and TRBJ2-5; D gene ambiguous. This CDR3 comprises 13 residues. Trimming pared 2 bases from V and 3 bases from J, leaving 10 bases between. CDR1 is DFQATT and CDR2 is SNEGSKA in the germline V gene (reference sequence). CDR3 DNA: TGCAGTGCTAGAAGGTGGGATAAAGAGACCCAGTACTTC. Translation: CSARRWDKETQYF.

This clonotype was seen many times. This CDR3 is CASSNLGTVEQYF. In DNA form, the CDR3 reads TGTGCCAGTAGTAACCTCGGGACAGTCGAGCAGTACTTC. The rearrangement links TRBV19 to TRBJ2-7; the match to TRBD1 covers 7 bases. The CDR3 has 13 residues. V shed 4 bases and J 6 bases; nucleotides not matched to a gene: 6. The germline V gene encodes CDR1 LNHDA and CDR2 SQIVND (reference sequence).

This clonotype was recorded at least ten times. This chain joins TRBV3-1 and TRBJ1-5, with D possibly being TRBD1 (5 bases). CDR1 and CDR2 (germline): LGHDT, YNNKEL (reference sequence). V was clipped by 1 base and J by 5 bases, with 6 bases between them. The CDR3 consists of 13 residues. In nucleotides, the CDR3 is TGTGCCAGCAGCCAAGGGGGCTATCAGCCCCAGCATTTT. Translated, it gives CASSQGGYQPQHF.

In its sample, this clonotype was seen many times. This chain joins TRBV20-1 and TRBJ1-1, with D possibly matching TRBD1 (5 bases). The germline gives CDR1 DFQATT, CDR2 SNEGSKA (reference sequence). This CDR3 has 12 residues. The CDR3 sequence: CSAPGETTEAFF. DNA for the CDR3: TGCAGCGCCCCGGGGGAGACCACTGAAGCTTTCTTT.

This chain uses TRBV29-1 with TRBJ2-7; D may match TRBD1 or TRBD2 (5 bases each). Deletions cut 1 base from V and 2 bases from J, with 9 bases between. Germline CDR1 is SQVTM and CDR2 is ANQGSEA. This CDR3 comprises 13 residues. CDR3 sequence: CSVEGVGAYEQYF. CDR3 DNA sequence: TGCAGCGTTGAAGGGGTGGGGGCCTACGAGCAGTACTTC.

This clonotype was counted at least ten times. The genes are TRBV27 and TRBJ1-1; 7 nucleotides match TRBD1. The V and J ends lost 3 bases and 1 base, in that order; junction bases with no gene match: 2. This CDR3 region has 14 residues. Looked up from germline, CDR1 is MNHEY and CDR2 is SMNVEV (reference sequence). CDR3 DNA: TGTGCCAGCAGTTTGGGACAGCCGAACACTGAAGCTTTCTTT. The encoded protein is CASSLGQPNTEAFF.

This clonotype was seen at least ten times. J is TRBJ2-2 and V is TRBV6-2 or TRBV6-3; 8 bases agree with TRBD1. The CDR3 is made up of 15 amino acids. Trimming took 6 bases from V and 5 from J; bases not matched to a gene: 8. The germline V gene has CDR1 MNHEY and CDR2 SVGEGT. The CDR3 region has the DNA TGTGCCAGCAGCCTCCAGGGGGCAAGTACCGGGGAGCTGTTTTTT. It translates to CASSLQGASTGELFF.

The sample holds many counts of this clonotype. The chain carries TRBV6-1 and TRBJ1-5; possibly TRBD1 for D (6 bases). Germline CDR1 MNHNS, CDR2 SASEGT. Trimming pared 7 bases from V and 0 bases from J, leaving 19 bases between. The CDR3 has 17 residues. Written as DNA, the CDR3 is TGTGCCAGCACCCAAAGGGGGGGGGGGAATAGCAATCAGCCCCAGCATTTT. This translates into CASTQRGGGNSNQPQHF.

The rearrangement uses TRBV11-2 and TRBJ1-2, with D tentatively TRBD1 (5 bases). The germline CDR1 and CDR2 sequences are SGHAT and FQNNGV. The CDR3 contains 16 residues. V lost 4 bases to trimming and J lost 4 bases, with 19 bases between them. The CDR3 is CASSSRPEDRTYGYTF. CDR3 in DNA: TGTGCCAGCAGCTCACGACCCGAAGACAGAACCTATGGCTACACCTTC.

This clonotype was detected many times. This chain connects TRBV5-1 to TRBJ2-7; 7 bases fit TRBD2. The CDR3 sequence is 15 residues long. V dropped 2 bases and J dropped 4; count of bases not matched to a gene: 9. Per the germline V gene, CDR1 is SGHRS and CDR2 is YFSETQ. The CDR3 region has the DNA TGCGCCAGCAGCTTCTTGACGGGGGGAATATACGAGCAGTACTTC. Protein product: CASSFLTGGIYEQYF.

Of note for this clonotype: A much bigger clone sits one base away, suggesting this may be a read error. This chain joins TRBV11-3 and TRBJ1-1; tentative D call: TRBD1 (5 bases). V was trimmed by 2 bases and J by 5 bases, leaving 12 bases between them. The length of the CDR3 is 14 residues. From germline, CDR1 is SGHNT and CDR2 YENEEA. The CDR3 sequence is CASSLSGGRTEAFF. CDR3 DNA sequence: TGTGCCAGCAGCTTATCCGGGGGTAGAACTGAAGCTTTCTTT. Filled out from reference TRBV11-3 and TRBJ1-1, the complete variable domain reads EAGVVQSPRYKIIEKKQPVAFWCNPISGHNTLYWYLQNLGQGPELLIRYENEEAVDDSQLPKDRFSAERLKGVDSTLKIQPAELGDSAVYLCASSLSGGRTEAFFGQGTRLTVV.

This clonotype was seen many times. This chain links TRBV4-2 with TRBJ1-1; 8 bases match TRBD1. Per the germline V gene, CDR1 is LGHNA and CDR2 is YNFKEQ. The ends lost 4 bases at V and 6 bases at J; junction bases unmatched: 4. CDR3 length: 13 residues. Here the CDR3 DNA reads TGTGCCAGCAGCCTTTCGGACAGGGCTGAAGCTTTCTTT. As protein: CASSLSDRAEAFF.

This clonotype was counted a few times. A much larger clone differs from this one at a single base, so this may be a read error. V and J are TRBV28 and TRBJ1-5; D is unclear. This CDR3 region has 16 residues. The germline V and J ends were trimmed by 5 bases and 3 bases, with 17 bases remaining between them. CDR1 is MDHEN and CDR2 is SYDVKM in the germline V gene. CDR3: CASSQLGGEHNQPQHF. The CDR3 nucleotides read TGTGCCAGCAGTCAACTGGGCGGGGAACACAATCAGCCCCAGCATTTT. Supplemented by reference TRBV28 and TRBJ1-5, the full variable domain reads DVKVTQSSRYLVKRTGEKVFLECVQDMDHENMFWYRQDPGLGLRLIYFSYDVKMKEKGDIPEGYSVSREKKERFSLILESASTNQTSMYLCASSQLGGEHNQPQHFGDGTRLSIL.

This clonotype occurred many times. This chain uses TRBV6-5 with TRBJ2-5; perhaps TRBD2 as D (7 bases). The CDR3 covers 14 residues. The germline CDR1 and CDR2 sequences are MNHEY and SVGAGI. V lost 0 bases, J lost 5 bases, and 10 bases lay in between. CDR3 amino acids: CASSYSGGGETQYF. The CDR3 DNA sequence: TGTGCCAGCAGTTACTCAGGGGGAGGGGAGACCCAGTACTTC.

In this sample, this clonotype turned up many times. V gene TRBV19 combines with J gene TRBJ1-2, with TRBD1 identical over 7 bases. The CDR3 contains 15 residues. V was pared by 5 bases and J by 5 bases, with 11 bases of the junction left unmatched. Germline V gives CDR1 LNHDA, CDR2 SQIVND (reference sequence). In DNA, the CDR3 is TGTGCCAGTAGTCCTCCGGACAGGACCGGATATGGCTACACCTTC. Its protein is CASSPPDRTGYGYTF.

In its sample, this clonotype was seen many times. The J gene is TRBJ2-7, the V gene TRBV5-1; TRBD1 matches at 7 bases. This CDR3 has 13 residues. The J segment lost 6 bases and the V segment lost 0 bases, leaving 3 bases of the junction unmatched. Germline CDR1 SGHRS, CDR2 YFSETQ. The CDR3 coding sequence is TGCGCCAGCAGCTTGGAGACAGGGCCCGAGCAGTACTTC. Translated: CASSLETGPEQYF. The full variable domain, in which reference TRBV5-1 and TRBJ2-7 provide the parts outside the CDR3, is KAGVTQTPRYLIKTRGQQVTLSCSPISGHRSVSWYQQTPGQGLQFLFEYFSETQRNKGNFPGRFSGRQFSNSRSEMNVSTLELGDSALYLCASSLETGPEQYFGPGTRLTVT.

The chain's CDR3 is CASSPGAAEQYF. In DNA, the CDR3 is TGTGCCAGCTCCCCGGGGGCGGCCGAGCAGTACTTC. This chain links TRBV18 with TRBJ2-7; D could derive from TRBD1 or TRBD2 (6 bases each). Trimming pared 6 bases from V and 6 bases from J, leaving 12 bases between. This CDR3 has 12 residues. The germline gives CDR1 KGHSH, CDR2 LQKENI. Variable domain in full (rest from reference TRBV18 and TRBJ2-7): NAGVMQNPRHLVRRRGQEARLRCSPMKGHSHVYWYRQLPEEGLKFMVYLQKENIIDESGMPKERFSAEFPKEGPSILRIQQVVRGDSAAYFCASSPGAAEQYFGPGTRLTVT.

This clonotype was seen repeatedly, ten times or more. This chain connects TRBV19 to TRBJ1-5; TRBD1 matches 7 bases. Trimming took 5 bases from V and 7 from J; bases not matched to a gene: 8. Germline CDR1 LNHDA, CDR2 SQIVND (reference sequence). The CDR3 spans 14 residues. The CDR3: CASSQDRSYQPQHF. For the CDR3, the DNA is TGTGCCAGTAGTCAGGACAGGTCATACCAGCCCCAGCATTTT.

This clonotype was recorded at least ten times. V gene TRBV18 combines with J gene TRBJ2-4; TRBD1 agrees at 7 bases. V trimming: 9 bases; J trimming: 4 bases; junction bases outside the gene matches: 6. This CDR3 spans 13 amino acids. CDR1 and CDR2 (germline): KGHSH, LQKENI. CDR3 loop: CASSGTAKNIQYF. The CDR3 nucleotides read TGTGCCAGTTCCGGGACAGCTAAAAACATTCAGTACTTC. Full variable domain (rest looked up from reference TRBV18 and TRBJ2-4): NAGVMQNPRHLVRRRGQEARLRCSPMKGHSHVYWYRQLPEEGLKFMVYLQKENIIDESGMPKERFSAEFPKEGPSILRIQQVVRGDSAAYFCASSGTAKNIQYFGAGTRLSVL.

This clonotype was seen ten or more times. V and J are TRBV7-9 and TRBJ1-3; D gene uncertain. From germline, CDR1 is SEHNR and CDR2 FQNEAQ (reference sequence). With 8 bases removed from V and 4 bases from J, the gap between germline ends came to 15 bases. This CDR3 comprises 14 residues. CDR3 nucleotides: TGTGCCAGCGGAGGTATTATATTCGGAAACACCATATATTTT. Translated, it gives CASGGIIFGNTIYF.